This T cell receptor beta chain was profiled in a study of blood T cell repertoires in COVID-19. This clone was recorded only once. Germline V gives CDR1 SGHRS, CDR2 YFSETQ. V was trimmed by 3 bases and J by 0 bases, leaving 18 bases between them. This CDR3 comprises 17 residues. Sequencing used immunoSEQ multiplex PCR; TCRdb keeps in-frame clones, though not all of them. The profile shows 450,000 or so clones, 90% of them singletons. This TCR was recovered from a man aged 18 to 29 who had recovered from COVID-19. The chain uses TRBV5-1 and TRBJ1-1; D unclear. The material sequenced was PBMCs or T cells enriched from blood (not recorded which). The CDR3 reads CASSSSAGTALNTEAFF. The CDR3 nucleotides read TGCGCCAGCAGCTCCTCAGCAGGAACAGCATTGAACACTGAAGCTTTCTTT.